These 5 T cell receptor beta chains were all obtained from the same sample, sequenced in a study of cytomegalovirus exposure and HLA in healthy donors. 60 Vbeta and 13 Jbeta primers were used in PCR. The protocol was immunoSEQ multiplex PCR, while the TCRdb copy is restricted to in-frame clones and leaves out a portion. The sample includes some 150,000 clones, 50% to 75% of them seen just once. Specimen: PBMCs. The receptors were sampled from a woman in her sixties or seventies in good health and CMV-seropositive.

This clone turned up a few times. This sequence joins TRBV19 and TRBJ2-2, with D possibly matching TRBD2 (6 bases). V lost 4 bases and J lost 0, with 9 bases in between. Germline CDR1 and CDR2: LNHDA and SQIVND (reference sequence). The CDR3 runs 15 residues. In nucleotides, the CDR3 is TGTGCCAGTAGTACTAGCGCAGCGAACACCGGGGAGCTGTTTTTT. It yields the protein CASSTSAANTGELFF.

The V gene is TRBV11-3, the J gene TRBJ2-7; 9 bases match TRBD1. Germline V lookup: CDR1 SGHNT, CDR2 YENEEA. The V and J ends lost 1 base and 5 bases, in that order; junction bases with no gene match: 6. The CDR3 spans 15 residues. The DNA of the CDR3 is TGTGCCAGCAGCTTAGTGGGACAGGGAAAGCACGAGCAGTACTTC. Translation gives CASSLVGQGKHEQYF. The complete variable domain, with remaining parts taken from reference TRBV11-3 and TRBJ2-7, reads EAGVVQSPRYKIIEKKQPVAFWCNPISGHNTLYWYLQNLGQGPELLIRYENEEAVDDSQLPKDRFSAERLKGVDSTLKIQPAELGDSAVYLCASSLVGQGKHEQYFGPGTRLTVT.

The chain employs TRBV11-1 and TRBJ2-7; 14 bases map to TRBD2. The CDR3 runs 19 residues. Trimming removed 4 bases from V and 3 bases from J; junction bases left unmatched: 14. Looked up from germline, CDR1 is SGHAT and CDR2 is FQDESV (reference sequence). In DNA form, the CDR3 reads TGTGCCAGCAGCTCAAGTGGGGGACTAGCGGGAGCGTATAGCTACGAGCAGTACTTC. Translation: CASSSSGGLAGAYSYEQYF. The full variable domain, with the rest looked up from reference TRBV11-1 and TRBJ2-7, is EAEVAQSPRYKITEKSQAVAFWCDPISGHATLYWYRQILGQGPELLVQFQDESVVDDSQLPKDRFSAERLKGVDSTLKIQPAELGDSAMYLCASSSSGGLAGAYSYEQYFGPGTRLTVT.

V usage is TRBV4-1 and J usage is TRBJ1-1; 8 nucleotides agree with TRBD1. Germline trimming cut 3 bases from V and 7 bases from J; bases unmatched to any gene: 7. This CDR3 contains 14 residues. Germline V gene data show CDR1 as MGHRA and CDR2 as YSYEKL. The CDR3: CASSQDREAGEAFF. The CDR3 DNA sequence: TGCGCCAGCAGCCAGGACAGGGAAGCGGGTGAAGCTTTCTTT.

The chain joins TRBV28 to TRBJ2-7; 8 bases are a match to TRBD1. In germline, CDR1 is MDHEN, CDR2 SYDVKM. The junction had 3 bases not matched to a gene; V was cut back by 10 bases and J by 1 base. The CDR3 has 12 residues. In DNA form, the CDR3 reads TGTGCCATCCAGGGGGCTTCCTACGAGCAGTACTTC. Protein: CAIQGASYEQYF.